This T cell receptor beta chain derives from a study of CD8+CD57+ T cells in acquired aplastic anemia. Whole-study context: Sorting CD4+ and CD8+ cells gave DNA averaging around 3 ug.

CD8+CD57+ cell expansion, shown by flow cytometry, had occurred in the patients selected for sequencing. A severe acquired aplastic anemia diagnosis applied to all patients. Sampling of blood occurred while the patients had still received no therapy. From germline, CDR1 is SNHLY and CDR2 FYNNEI. The CDR3 covers 14 residues. The V gene lost 4 bases and the J gene lost 1 base, with 10 bases spanning the gap. Profiles of TCR beta VDJ and CDR3 were generated from a genomic DNA template. TCRdb called the reads again in MiXCR, with one record for every CDR3 protein. This table holds about 180,000 distinct CDR3 sequences, more than 45% found once. This clonotype has more than one count but fewer than ten. Antigen specificity is unknown. General study results and limits: Common to patients and controls were 25 to 30 CD8+ CDR3 sequences.

V gene TRBV2 combines with J gene TRBJ1-1; D unresolved. This clonotype was sampled from a human donor with aplastic anemia. Material for sequencing was sorted CD4+, CD8+, or CD8+CD57+ T cells (not recorded which) from PBMCs. The CDR3 sequence: CASSAPVGNTEAFF. CDR3 nucleotide sequence: TGTGCCAGCAGTGCTCCCGTTGGGAACACTGAAGCTTTCTTT.